Below, 13 T cell receptor beta chains from the same sample are listed, as sequenced in a study of blood T cell repertoires in COVID-19. Only in-frame clones appear in the TCRdb table, and some are missing; sequencing was by immunoSEQ multiplex PCR. The data hold under 300,000 clones, with about 88% observed a single time. Sequencing used peripheral blood. These receptors came from a woman aged 65 to 85 with active or convalescent COVID-19.

The rearrangement links TRBV7-3 to TRBJ2-1, with D unresolved. This CDR3 region has 15 residues. V was cut by 5 bases and J by 1 base, with 12 bases left in between. Germline V gene sequence: CDR1 SGHTA, CDR2 FQGTGA. The CDR3 nucleotides read TGTGCCAGCAGCCCCCCGAGCGCTTCCTACAATGAGCAGTTCTTC. This translates into CASSPPSASYNEQFF. Drawing the rest from reference TRBV7-3 and TRBJ2-1, the complete variable domain is GAGVSQTPSNKVTEKGKYVELRCDPISGHTALYWYRQSLGQGPEFLIYFQGTGAADDSGLPNDRFFAVRPEGSVSTLKIQRTERGDSAVYLCASSPPSASYNEQFFGPGTRLTVL.

The chain joins TRBV13 to TRBJ2-2; 8 bases line up with TRBD1. CDR1 and CDR2 from the germline V gene are PRHDT and FYEKMQ (reference sequence). Unmatched junction bases numbered 6, after V lost 5 bases and J lost 4 bases. CDR3 size: 15 residues. The CDR3 loop reads CASSPGTGVTGELFF. As DNA, the CDR3 is TGTGCCAGCAGCCCAGGGACAGGAGTCACCGGGGAGCTGTTTTTT.

V and J are TRBV5-4 and TRBJ2-2; no clear D. The CDR3 runs 14 residues. V was trimmed by 2 bases and J by 8 bases, leaving 13 bases between them. Germline CDR1 is SGHNT and CDR2 is YYREEE (reference sequence). The DNA of the CDR3 is TGTGCCAGCAGCTTAGATAGGTTGAGGGGGGAGCTGTTTTTT. Encoded protein: CASSLDRLRGELFF.

This sequence joins TRBV5-6 and TRBJ2-5; tentatively, D is TRBD1 (5 bases). This CDR3 has 14 residues. Germline V gives CDR1 SGHDT, CDR2 YYEEEE. Trimming stripped 2 bases from V and 1 base from J, with 9 bases between. CDR3 bases: TGTGCCAGCAGCTTCAGACAGACCCAAGAGACCCAGTACTTC. Encoded protein: CASSFRQTQETQYF.

The rearrangement links TRBV7-9 to TRBJ2-2, with D perhaps TRBD1 (6 bases). Germline V gene sequence: CDR1 SEHNR, CDR2 FQNEAQ (reference sequence). The CDR3 loop spans 14 amino acids. Trimming removed 5 bases at V and 2 bases at J, with 9 bases between. This CDR3 reads CASSVDSNTGELFF. DNA for the CDR3: TGTGCCAGCAGCGTGGACAGCAACACCGGGGAGCTGTTTTTT. Complete variable domain (other parts from reference TRBV7-9 and TRBJ2-2): DTGVSQNPRHKITKRGQNVTFRCDPISEHNRLYWYRQTLGQGPEFLTYFQNEAQLEKSRLLSDRFSAERPKGSFSTLEIQRTEQGDSAMYLCASSVDSNTGELFFGEGSRLTVL.

This chain joins TRBV5-1 and TRBJ2-3; 7 nucleotides align to TRBD2. This CDR3 contains 18 residues. Germline loops: CDR1 SGHRS, CDR2 YFSETQ. Unmatched junction bases numbered 12, after V lost 0 bases and J lost 2 bases. For the CDR3, the DNA is TGCGCCAGCAGCTTGGAGGGCCGGCACGGGGGGTTCACAGATACGCAGTATTTT. This gives the protein CASSLEGRHGGFTDTQYF.

The chain is built from TRBV4-3 and TRBJ1-4; D remains unclear. Trimming shortened V by 0 bases and J by 8 bases, and 4 bases separated the two germline ends. The germline gives CDR1 LGHNA, CDR2 YSLEER. The CDR3 has 12 residues. The CDR3 bases are TGCGCCAGCAGCCAAGACTTGGAAAAACTGTTTTTT. This encodes CASSQDLEKLFF.

V and J are TRBV20-1 and TRBJ1-5, with TRBD1 matching 8 bases. The CDR3 has 13 residues. The V gene end was trimmed by 3 bases and the J gene end by 8 bases; junction bases not matched to a gene: 6. The germline V gene encodes CDR1 DFQATT and CDR2 SNEGSKA (reference sequence). The chain's CDR3 is CSASRQGKKPQHF. DNA for the CDR3: TGCAGTGCTAGTAGACAGGGGAAGAAGCCCCAGCATTTT.

This sequence joins TRBV4-1 and TRBJ1-1; D is possibly TRBD1 (6 bases). CDR1 MGHRA and CDR2 YSYEKL come from the germline V gene. This CDR3 has 14 amino acids. The V and J ends lost 4 bases and 4 bases respectively, with 13 bases between them. The CDR3 sequence: CASSPPRGGTEAFF. The CDR3, as DNA: TGCGCCAGCAGCCCCCCCAGGGGTGGCACTGAAGCTTTCTTT.

Here the CDR3 reads CASSGYRSTYEQYF. The CDR3, as DNA: TGTGCCAGCAGCGGGTACAGGAGCACCTACGAGCAGTACTTC. The chain links TRBV7-9 to TRBJ2-7; D may be TRBD1 (5 bases). Germline CDR1 is SEHNR and CDR2 is FQNEAQ (reference sequence). The V end lost 5 bases, the J end lost 2 bases, and 13 bases lay between the germline ends. The CDR3 sequence is 14 residues long.

The chain is built from TRBV27 and TRBJ1-3; no definite D call. The V gene lost 2 bases and the J gene lost 3 bases, with 5 bases spanning the gap. The CDR3 is 13 residues long. CDR1 and CDR2 (germline): MNHEY, SMNVEV (reference sequence). CDR3 in DNA: TGTGCCAGCAGTTTAAACTTTGGAAACACCATATATTTT. Protein product: CASSLNFGNTIYF.

This clone was recorded once. This chain joins TRBV4-3 and TRBJ2-7; D is unresolved. The CDR3 runs 16 residues. Deletions cut 0 bases from V and 2 bases from J, with 14 bases between. The germline V gene has CDR1 LGHNA and CDR2 YSLEER. The CDR3 DNA sequence: TGCGCCAGCAGCCAAGAGTACCCGGGTGCACCCTACGAGCAGTACTTC. Amino acid sequence: CASSQEYPGAPYEQYF.

V usage is TRBV5-1 and J usage is TRBJ1-3; weak D call: TRBD1 (5 bases). Trimming took 0 bases from V and 2 from J, leaving 9 bases between them. Germline-derived CDR1 and CDR2 are SGHRS and YFSETQ. CDR3 length equals 15 residues. CDR3: CASSLGSRAGNTIYF. The CDR3 nucleotides read TGCGCCAGCAGCTTGGGAAGCAGGGCTGGAAACACCATATATTTT. Together with reference TRBV5-1 and TRBJ1-3, the CDR3 gives the full variable domain: KAGVTQTPRYLIKTRGQQVTLSCSPISGHRSVSWYQQTPGQGLQFLFEYFSETQRNKGNFPGRFSGRQFSNSRSEMNVSTLELGDSALYLCASSLGSRAGNTIYFGEGSWLTVV.